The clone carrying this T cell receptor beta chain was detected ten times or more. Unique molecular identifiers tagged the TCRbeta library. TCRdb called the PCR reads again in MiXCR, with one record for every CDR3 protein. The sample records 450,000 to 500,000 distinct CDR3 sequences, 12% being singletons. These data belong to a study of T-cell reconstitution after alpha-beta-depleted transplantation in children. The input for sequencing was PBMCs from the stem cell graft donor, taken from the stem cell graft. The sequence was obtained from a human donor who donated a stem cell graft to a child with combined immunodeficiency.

As DNA, the CDR3 is TGTGCCAGCAGTTTAGGTCTGAACTATGGCTACACCTTC. This gives the protein CASSLGLNYGYTF. The chain recombines TRBV12-3 or TRBV12-4 with TRBJ1-2; no definite D call. This CDR3 has 13 residues. The germline V and J ends were trimmed by 1 base and 2 bases, with 5 bases remaining between them.